The clone carrying this T cell receptor (beta chain) was seen more than once but under ten times. Different DNA sequences within this sample yield the same CDR3. Sequenced by immunoSEQ multiplex PCR; TCRdb stores in-frame clones only, minus some. The sample carries roughly 360,000 clones, roughly 80% recorded once. This entry is derived from a study of blood T cell repertoires in COVID-19. This CDR3 region has 13 residues. Germline V gives CDR1 SGHTS, CDR2 YDEGEE. V lost 1 base and J lost 1, with 6 bases in between. Material: PBMCs or T cells enriched from blood (not recorded which). This receptor was obtained from a woman between 50 and 59 years old who had recovered from COVID-19. V and J are TRBV5-8 and TRBJ2-7; TRBD1 might be the D (6 bases). The CDR3 loop is CASSLTGSYEQYF. Written as DNA, the CDR3 is TGTGCCAGCAGCTTGACAGGGTCCTACGAGCAGTACTTC.